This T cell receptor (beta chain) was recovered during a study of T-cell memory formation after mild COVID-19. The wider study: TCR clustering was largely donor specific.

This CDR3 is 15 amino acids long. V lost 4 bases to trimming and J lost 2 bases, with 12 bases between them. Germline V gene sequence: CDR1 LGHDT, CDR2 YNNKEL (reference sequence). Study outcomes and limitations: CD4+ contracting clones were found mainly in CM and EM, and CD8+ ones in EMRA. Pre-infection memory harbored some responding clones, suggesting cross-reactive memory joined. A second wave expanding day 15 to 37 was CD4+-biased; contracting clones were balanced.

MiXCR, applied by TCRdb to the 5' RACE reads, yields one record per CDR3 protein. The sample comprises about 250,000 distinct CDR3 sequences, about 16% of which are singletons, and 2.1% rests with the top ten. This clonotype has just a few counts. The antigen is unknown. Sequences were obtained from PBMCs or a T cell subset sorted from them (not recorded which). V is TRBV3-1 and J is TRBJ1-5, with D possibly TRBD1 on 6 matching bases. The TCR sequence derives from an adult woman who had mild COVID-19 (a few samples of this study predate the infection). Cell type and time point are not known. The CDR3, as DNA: TGTGCCAGCAGCCGGGGACAAGGAGGCAATCAGCCCCAGCATTTT. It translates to CASSRGQGGNQPQHF.